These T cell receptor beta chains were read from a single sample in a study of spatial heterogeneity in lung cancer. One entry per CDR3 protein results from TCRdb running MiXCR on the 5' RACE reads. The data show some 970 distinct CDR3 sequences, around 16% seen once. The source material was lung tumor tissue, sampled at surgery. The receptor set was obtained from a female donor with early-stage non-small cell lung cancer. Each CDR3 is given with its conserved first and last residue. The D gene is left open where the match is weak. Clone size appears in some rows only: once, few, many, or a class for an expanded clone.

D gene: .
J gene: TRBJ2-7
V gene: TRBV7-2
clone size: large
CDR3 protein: CASSRATGREQYF
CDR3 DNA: TGTGCCAGCAGCCGGGCGACGGGTAGGGAGCAGTACTTC

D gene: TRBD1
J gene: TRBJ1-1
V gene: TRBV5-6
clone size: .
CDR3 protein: CASSRTGGATPEAFF
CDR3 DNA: TGTGCCAGCAGCCGAACAGGGGGCGCGACCCCTGAAGCTTTCTTT

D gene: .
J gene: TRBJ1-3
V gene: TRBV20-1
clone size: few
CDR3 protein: CSAITPSGNTIYF
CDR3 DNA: TGCAGTGCTATCACTCCCTCTGGAAACACCATATATTTT

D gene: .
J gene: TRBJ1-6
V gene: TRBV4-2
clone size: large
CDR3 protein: CASSRYYWDAERINSPLHF
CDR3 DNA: TGTGCCAGCAGCCGATATTACTGGGACGCCGAAAGGATCAATTCACCCCTCCACTTT

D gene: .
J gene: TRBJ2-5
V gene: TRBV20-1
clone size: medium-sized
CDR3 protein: CSAESEPEKETQYF
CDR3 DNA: TGCAGTGCGGAGAGTGAGCCGGAAAAAGAGACCCAGTACTTC

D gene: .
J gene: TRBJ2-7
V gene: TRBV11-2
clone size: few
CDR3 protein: CASSLAMGSYEQYF
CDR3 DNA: TGTGCCAGCTCACTTGCCATGGGTAGCTACGAGCAGTACTTC

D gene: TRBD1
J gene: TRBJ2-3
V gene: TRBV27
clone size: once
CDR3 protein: CASSFRDRGGTDTQYF
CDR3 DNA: TGTGCCAGCAGTTTCCGGGACAGGGGGGGAACAGATACGCAGTATTTT

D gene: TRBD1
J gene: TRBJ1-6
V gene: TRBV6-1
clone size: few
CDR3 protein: CASTQGGVPTRPLHF
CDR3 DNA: TGTGCCAGCACCCAGGGGGGAGTACCGACTCGGCCCCTCCACTTT

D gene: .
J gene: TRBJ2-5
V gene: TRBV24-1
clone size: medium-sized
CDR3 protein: CATSSRYQETQYF
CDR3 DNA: TGTGCCACCAGTTCACGGTACCAAGAGACCCAGTACTTC

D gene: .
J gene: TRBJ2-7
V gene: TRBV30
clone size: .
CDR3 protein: CAWTTLDSYEQYF
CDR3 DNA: TGTGCCTGGACTACCCTTGACTCCTACGAGCAGTACTTC

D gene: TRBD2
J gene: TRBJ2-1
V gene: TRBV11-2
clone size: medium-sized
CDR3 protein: CASSMRRTSGNYNEQFF
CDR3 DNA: TGTGCCAGCAGCATGAGACGGACTAGCGGGAATTACAATGAGCAGTTCTTC

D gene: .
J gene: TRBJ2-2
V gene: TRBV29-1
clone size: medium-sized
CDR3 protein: CSVVVWTGELFF
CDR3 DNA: TGCAGCGTTGTAGTTTGGACCGGGGAGCTGTTTTTT

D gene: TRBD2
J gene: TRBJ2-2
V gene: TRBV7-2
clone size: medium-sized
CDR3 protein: CASNRRAGGSGELFF
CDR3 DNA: TGTGCCAGCAATAGAAGAGCGGGAGGGTCCGGGGAGCTGTTTTTT

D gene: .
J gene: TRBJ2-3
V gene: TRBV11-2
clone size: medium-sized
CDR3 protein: CASRVLAISTDTQYF
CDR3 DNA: TGTGCCAGCAGGGTTTTGGCCATCAGCACAGATACGCAGTATTTT

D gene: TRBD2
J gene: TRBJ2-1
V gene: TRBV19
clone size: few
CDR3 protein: CASSIYEGLGNEQFF
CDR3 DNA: TGTGCCAGTAGTATATATGAGGGACTAGGTAATGAGCAGTTCTTC

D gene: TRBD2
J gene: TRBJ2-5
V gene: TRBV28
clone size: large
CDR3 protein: CASSLRLAGWQETQYF
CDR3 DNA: TGTGCCAGCAGTTTAAGACTAGCGGGCTGGCAAGAGACCCAGTACTTC

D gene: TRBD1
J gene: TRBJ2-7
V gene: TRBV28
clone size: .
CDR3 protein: CASSSLEGGAYEQYF
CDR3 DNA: TGTGCCAGCAGTTCTTTAGAAGGGGGCGCGTACGAGCAGTACTTC

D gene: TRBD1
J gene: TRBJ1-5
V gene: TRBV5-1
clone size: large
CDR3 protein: CASSQGDGNQPQHF
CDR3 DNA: TGCGCCAGCAGCCAGGGGGACGGCAATCAGCCCCAGCATTTT

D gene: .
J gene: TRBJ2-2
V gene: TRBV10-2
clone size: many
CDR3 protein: CASRAGIHTGELFF
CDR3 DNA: TGCGCCAGCAGGGCAGGGATCCACACCGGGGAGCTGTTTTTT

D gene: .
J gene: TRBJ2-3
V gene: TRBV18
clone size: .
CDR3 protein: CASSPGGAFTDTQYF
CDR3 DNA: TGTGCCAGCTCACCGGGGGGGGCCTTCACAGATACGCAGTATTTT

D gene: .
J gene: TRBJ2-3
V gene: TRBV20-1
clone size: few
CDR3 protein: CSAPRQGTDTQYF
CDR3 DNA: TGCAGTGCTCCCAGACAGGGCACAGATACGCAGTATTTT

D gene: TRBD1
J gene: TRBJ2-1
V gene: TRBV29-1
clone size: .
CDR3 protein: CSVGRTGGNEQFF
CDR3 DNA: TGCAGCGTTGGACGGACAGGAGGCAATGAGCAGTTCTTC

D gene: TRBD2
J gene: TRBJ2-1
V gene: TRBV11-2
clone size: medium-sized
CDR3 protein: CASRYSGSSYNEQFF
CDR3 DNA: TGTGCCAGCAGGTATAGCGGGAGCTCCTACAATGAGCAGTTCTTC

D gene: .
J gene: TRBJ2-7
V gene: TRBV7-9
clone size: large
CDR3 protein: CASSLFQGNEQYF
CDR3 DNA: TGTGCCAGCAGCTTGTTCCAGGGAAACGAGCAGTACTTC

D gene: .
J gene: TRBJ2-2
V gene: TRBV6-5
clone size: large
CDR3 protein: CASSYRGGLRTGELFF
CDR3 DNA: TGTGCCAGCAGTTACAGGGGGGGGCTCCGGACCGGGGAGCTGTTTTTT

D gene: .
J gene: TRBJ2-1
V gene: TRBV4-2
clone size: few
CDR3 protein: CASSLFVGGRFGIYNEQFF
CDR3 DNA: TGTGCCAGCAGCCTTTTCGTGGGGGGCCGCTTCGGAATTTACAATGAGCAGTTCTTC

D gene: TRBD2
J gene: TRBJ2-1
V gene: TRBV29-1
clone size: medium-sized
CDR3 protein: CSVESTSDYNEQFF
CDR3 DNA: TGCAGCGTTGAGAGTACTAGCGATTACAATGAGCAGTTCTTC

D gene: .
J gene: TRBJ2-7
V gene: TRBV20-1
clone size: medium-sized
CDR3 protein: CSALGDRYEQYF
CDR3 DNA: TGCAGTGCTCTAGGAGACCGATACGAGCAGTACTTC

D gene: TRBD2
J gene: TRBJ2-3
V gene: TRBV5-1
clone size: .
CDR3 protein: CASSASLAGVQYF
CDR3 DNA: TGCGCCAGCAGCGCGAGTCTAGCGGGAGTACAGTATTTT

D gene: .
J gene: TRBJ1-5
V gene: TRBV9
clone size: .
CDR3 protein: CASSDGPLAATQHF
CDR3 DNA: TGTGCCAGCAGCGACGGGCCCCTCGCGGCGACCCAGCATTTT

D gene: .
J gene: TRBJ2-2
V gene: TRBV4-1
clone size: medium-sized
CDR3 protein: CASSAPGRRRFGELFF
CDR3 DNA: TGCGCCAGCAGTGCCCCGGGGCGGAGGCGATTCGGGGAGCTGTTTTTT

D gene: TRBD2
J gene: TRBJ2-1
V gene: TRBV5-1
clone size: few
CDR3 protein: CASSSRTGTSLDEQFF
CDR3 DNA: TGCGCCAGCAGCTCCCGAACCGGGACTAGCTTGGATGAGCAGTTCTTC

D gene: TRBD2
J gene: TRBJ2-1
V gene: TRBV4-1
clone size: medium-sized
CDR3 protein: CASSQEGLAGGSRYNEQFF
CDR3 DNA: TGCGCCAGCAGCCAAGAGGGATTAGCGGGAGGGTCGAGGTACAATGAGCAGTTCTTC

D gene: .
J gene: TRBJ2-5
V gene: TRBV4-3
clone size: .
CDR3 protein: CASSLVSGIETQYF
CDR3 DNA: TGCGCCAGCAGCCTCGTCAGTGGGATTGAGACCCAGTACTTC

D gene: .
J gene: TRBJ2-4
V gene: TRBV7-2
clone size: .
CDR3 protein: CASSLAPGAPNIQYF
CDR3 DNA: TGTGCCAGCAGCTTAGCGCCGGGGGCCCCAAACATTCAGTACTTC

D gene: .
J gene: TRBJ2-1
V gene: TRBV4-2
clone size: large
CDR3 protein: CASSQAGTSADNEQFF
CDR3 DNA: TGTGCCAGCAGCCAAGCAGGGACTTCGGCCGACAATGAGCAGTTCTTC

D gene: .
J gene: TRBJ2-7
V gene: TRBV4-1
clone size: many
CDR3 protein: CASRIRDGSYEQYF
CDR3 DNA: TGCGCCAGCAGAATCCGGGACGGTTCCTACGAGCAGTACTTC

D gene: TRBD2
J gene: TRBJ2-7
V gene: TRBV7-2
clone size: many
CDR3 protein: CASSLDPSGVYEQYF
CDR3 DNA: TGTGCCAGCAGCTTAGATCCTAGCGGGGTCTACGAGCAGTACTTC